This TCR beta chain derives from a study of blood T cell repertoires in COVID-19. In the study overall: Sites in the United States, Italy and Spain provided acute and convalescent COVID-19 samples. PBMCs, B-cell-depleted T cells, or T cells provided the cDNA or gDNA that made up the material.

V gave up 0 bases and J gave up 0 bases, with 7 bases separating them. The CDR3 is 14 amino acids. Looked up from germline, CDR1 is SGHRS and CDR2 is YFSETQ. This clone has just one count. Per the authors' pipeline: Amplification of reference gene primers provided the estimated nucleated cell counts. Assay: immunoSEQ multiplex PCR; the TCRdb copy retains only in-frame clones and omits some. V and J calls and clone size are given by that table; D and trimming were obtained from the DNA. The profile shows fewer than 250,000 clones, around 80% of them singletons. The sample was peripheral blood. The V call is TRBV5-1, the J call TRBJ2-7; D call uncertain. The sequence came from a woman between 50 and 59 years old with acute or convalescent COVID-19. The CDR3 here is CASSLVSHSYEQYF. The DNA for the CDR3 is TGCGCCAGCAGCTTGGTCAGTCACTCCTACGAGCAGTACTTC.